The 19 T cell receptor beta chains given below trace back to one sample, sequenced in a study of T cells in Graves' hyperthyroidism and ophthalmopathy. Using RNA transcripts as the source, TCR beta CDR3 regions were amplified. First-round RT-PCR targeting the TCR CDR3 was performed with the HTBI primer set. TCRdb fed the multiplex PCR reads into MiXCR, producing one record per CDR3 protein. The profile shows 620,000 or so distinct CDR3 sequences, roughly 15% of them singletons. Sequenced material: blood. Every receptor here comes from a woman aged 45-60 years with Graves' ophthalmopathy.

This clonotype was found many times. The DNA of the CDR3 is TGTGCCACCAGTGAAGGCTCAGGAGCCAACACTGAAGCTTTCTTT. This translates into CATSEGSGANTEAFF. This chain uses TRBV24-1 with TRBJ1-1; D ambiguous. CDR3 length equals 15 residues. Trimming took 4 bases from V and 2 from J, leaving 13 bases between them. From germline, CDR1 is KGHDR and CDR2 SFDVKD.

This clonotype was picked up many times. The chain couples TRBV7-2 to TRBJ2-1; D unclear. Per germline, CDR1 SGHTA and CDR2 FQGNSA. V was cut by 3 bases and J by 8 bases, with 8 bases left in between. This CDR3 has 12 residues. The CDR3: CASSFTAYEQFF. In nucleotides, the CDR3 is TGTGCCAGCAGCTTTACCGCCTATGAGCAGTTCTTC. Looking up the rest from reference TRBV7-2 and TRBJ2-1 gives the full variable domain: GAGVSQSPSNKVTEKGKDVELRCDPISGHTALYWYRQSLGQGLEFLIYFQGNSAPDKSGLPSDRFSAERTGGSVSTLTIQRTQQEDSAVYLCASSFTAYEQFFGPGTRLTVL.

The table lists this clonotype with many counts. The chain is built from TRBV20-1 and TRBJ2-7, with D perhaps TRBD1 (5 bases). Per the germline V gene, CDR1 is DFQATT and CDR2 is SNEGSKA (reference sequence). Trimming took off 3 bases at V and 4 bases at J, with 13 bases between the two ends. The CDR3 is made up of 13 amino acids. The CDR3 is CSARSRTRYEQYF. The CDR3 DNA reads as TGCAGTGCTAGGTCCAGGACAAGGTACGAGCAGTACTTC.

This clonotype occurred many times. This chain joins TRBV20-1 and TRBJ1-1; possible D gene TRBD1, 5 bases. CDR1 and CDR2 (germline): DFQATT, SNEGSKA (reference sequence). This CDR3 is built from 13 residues. With 5 bases removed from V and 5 bases from J, the gap between germline ends came to 15 bases. CDR3 bases: TGCAGTGCTGGAACAGGAGTGAGGACTGAAGCTTTCTTT. Translation gives CSAGTGVRTEAFF.

The rearrangement joins TRBV12-3 or TRBV12-4 to TRBJ1-6; 8 nucleotides agree with TRBD1. The J segment lost 7 bases and the V segment lost 7 bases, leaving 12 bases of the junction unmatched. CDR3 size: 16 residues. This CDR3 is CASTTRRQGWNSPLHF. DNA for the CDR3: TGTGCCAGCACCACCCGCCGACAGGGGTGGAATTCACCCCTCCACTTT.

The chain is built from TRBV5-1 and TRBJ2-1, with 7 nucleotides matching TRBD2. The CDR3 loop spans 16 amino acids. CDR1 is SGHRS, CDR2 YFSETQ, per germline. The ends lost 0 bases at V and 4 bases at J; junction bases unmatched: 7. Here the CDR3 reads CASSLGRGGVYNEQFF. The CDR3, as DNA: TGCGCCAGCAGCTTGGGGCGGGGAGGGGTTTACAATGAGCAGTTCTTC.

A remark on this clonotype: One base away lies a much larger clone, so this may be a sequencing read error. This rearrangement joins TRBV28 to TRBJ2-7; 11 nucleotides agree with TRBD2. Germline V lookup: CDR1 MDHEN, CDR2 SYDVKM. The CDR3 length is 14 residues. The V gene end was trimmed by 6 bases and the J gene end by 3 bases; junction bases not matched to a gene: 4. Here the CDR3 reads CASRASGRLYEQYF. The CDR3 coding sequence is TGTGCCAGCAGAGCTAGCGGGAGGCTCTACGAGCAGTACTTC.

In regard to this clonotype: A read error may explain this, as a much larger clone is one base away. In this CDR3 the conserved last residue, phenylalanine or tryptophan, is missing, so a read error is likely. The V gene is TRBV6-1, the J gene TRBJ1-1; maybe TRBD1 (5 bases). Germline assignment: CDR1 MNHNS and CDR2 SASEGT. The CDR3 has 14 residues. With 6 bases removed from V and 0 bases from J, the gap between germline ends came to 11 bases. CDR3: CASRKGRVNTEAFL. The CDR3, as DNA: TGTGCCAGCAGGAAGGGACGGGTGAACACTGAAGCTTTCCTT.

This clonotype has ten or more counts. The CDR3 DNA sequence: TGTGCCAGCAGCCCCGCGAGAGGTAGCGGGAAGGAGCAGTTCTTC. Translation gives CASSPARGSGKEQFF. J is TRBJ2-1 and V is TRBV6-2 or TRBV6-3, with 8 bases lining up with TRBD2. Looked up from germline, CDR1 is MNHEY and CDR2 is SVGEGT. Unmatched junction bases numbered 14, after V lost 6 bases and J lost 10 bases. CDR3 length equals 15 residues.

The CDR3 region is CASSLAPAGGVSDTQYF. CDR3 nucleotide sequence: TGTGCCAGCAGCTTGGCCCCAGCGGGGGGCGTAAGTGATACGCAGTATTTT. The chain carries TRBV5-4 and TRBJ2-3, with 9 bases lining up with TRBD2. Per germline, CDR1 SGHNT and CDR2 YYREEE (reference sequence). Trimming removed 0 bases from V and 6 bases from J; junction bases left unmatched: 11. The CDR3 runs 17 residues.

The chain recombines TRBV7-9 with TRBJ2-1, with D perhaps matching TRBD2 (5 bases). Per germline, CDR1 SEHNR and CDR2 FQNEAQ (reference sequence). This CDR3 is built from 15 residues. V was shortened by 1 base and J by 8 bases, with 15 bases between the two germline ends. CDR3 residues: CASSLVPTSTYEQFF. The DNA of the CDR3 is TGTGCCAGCAGCTTAGTCCCTACTAGTACCTATGAGCAGTTCTTC.

This clonotype was detected many times. The gene calls are TRBV11-2 and TRBJ1-4, with D uncertain. V was trimmed by 1 base and J by 6 bases, leaving 15 bases between them. This CDR3 is 16 amino acids long. Germline lookup yields CDR1 SGHAT and CDR2 FQNNGV. This CDR3 reads CASSLGVAGSYEKLFF. The CDR3 region has the DNA TGTGCCAGCAGCTTAGGGGTGGCGGGTTCGTATGAAAAACTGTTTTTT.

The chain is built from TRBV10-3 and TRBJ2-1; 11 bases map to TRBD2. The CDR3 is made up of 16 amino acids. Per germline, CDR1 ENHRY and CDR2 SYGVKD. The V segment lost 5 bases and the J segment 8 bases; nucleotides outside the gene matches: 11. The CDR3 is CAISNPSGRFYHEQFF. CDR3 DNA: TGTGCCATCAGTAATCCTAGCGGGAGGTTCTATCATGAGCAGTTCTTC.

This clonotype was seen repeatedly, ten times or more. The J gene is TRBJ2-4, the V gene TRBV24-1, with a weak D call TRBD2 (6 bases). This CDR3 is 12 amino acids long. V lost 9 bases and J lost 5, with 10 bases in between. Germline values: CDR1 KGHDR, CDR2 SFDVKD. The CDR3 loop is CATAGTQNIQYF. CDR3 in DNA: TGTGCCACCGCCGGGACTCAAAACATTCAGTACTTC.

This clonotype was counted a few times. The genes are TRBV29-1 and TRBJ1-5; D might be TRBD1 (6 bases). Germline CDR1 reads SQVTM; CDR2 reads ANQGSEA. V was pared by 2 bases and J by 6 bases, with 14 bases between. This CDR3 spans 14 amino acids. CDR3 nucleotide sequence: TGCAGCGTTGAACTACAGGGACCGGGTCAGCCCCAGCATTTT. This sequence encodes CSVELQGPGQPQHF.

At least ten counts were recorded for this clonotype. CDR3: CAINSGEENEKLFF. Written as DNA, the CDR3 is TGTGCCATCAACTCGGGGGAGGAAAATGAAAAACTGTTTTTT. The genes are TRBV2 and TRBJ1-4; weak D call: TRBD1 (5 bases). The CDR3 runs 14 residues. The V end lost 10 bases, the J end lost 5 bases, and 17 bases lay between the germline ends. CDR1 is SNHLY and CDR2 is FYNNEI in the germline V gene.

The chain links TRBV7-6 to TRBJ1-3; D may be TRBD1 (5 bases). In germline, CDR1 is SGHVS, CDR2 FNYEAQ. V was cut by 1 base and J by 0 bases, with 19 bases left in between. CDR3 size: 19 residues. Here the CDR3 reads CASSLEFPEDTYSGNTIYF. The CDR3, as DNA: TGTGCCAGCAGCTTAGAGTTCCCCGAGGACACATACTCTGGAAACACCATATATTTT.

The rearrangement links TRBV5-1 to TRBJ1-1, with TRBD1 as a possible D gene (5 bases). This CDR3 is 14 amino acids long. Germline V lookup: CDR1 SGHRS, CDR2 YFSETQ. V lost 4 bases, J lost 5 bases, and 15 bases lay in between. The CDR3 loop reads CASSNPQGFTEAFF. CDR3 DNA: TGCGCCAGCAGCAACCCGCAGGGTTTTACTGAAGCTTTCTTT.

This clonotype was detected ten times or more. The chain carries TRBV20-1 and TRBJ2-4, with a weak D call TRBD1 (5 bases). The CDR3 is made up of 14 amino acids. Germline CDR1 DFQATT, CDR2 SNEGSKA (reference sequence). The V end lost 6 bases, the J end lost 8 bases, and 20 bases lay between the germline ends. For the CDR3, the DNA is TGCAGTGCGCCCCCCCGTGATTTGGGGCACATTCAGTACTTC. Amino acid sequence: CSAPPRDLGHIQYF.